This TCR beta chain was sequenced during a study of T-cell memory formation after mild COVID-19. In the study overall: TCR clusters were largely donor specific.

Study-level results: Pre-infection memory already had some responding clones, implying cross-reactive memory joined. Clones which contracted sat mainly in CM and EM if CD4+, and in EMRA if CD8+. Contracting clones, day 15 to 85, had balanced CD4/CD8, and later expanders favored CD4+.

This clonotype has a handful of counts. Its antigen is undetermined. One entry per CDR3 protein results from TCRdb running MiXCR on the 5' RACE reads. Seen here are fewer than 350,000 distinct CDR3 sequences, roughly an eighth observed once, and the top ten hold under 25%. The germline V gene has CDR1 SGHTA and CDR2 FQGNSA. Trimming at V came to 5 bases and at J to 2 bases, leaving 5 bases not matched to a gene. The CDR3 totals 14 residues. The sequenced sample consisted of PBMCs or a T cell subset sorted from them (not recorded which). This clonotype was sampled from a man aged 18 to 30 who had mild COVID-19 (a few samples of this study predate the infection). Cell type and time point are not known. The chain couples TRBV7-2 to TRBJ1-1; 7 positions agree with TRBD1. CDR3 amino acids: CASSETGFNTEAFF. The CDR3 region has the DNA TGTGCCAGCAGCGAGACAGGGTTCAACACTGAAGCTTTCTTT.